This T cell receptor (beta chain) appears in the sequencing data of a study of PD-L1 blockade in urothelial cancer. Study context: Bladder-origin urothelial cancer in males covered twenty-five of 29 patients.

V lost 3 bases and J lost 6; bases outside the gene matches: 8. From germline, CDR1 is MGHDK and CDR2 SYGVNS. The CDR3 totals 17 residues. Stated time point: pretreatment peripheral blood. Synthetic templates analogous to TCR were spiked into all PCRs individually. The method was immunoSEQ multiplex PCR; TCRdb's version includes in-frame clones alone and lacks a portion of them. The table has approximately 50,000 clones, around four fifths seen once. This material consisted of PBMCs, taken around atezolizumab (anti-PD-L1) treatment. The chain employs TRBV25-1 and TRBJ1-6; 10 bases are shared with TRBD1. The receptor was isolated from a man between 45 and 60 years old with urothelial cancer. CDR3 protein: CASSDLRDRGGNSPLHF. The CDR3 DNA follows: TGTGCCAGCAGTGACCTCCGGGACAGGGGAGGTAATTCACCCCTCCACTTT.